The 8 T cell receptor beta chains presented below share a single source sample, sequenced in a study of cytomegalovirus exposure and HLA in healthy donors. Primers: 60 Vbeta forward and 13 Jbeta reverse. Measured with immunoSEQ multiplex PCR; TCRdb has only the in-frame clones, and not every one. The repertoire consists of approximately 87,000 clones, with 81% occurring once and the leading ten covering roughly 4%. The specimen sequenced was PBMCs. The receptors stem from a woman between 65 and 79 years old in good health and CMV-seropositive.

The chain recombines TRBV28 with TRBJ1-4; tentative D call: TRBD1 (6 bases). From germline, CDR1 is MDHEN and CDR2 SYDVKM. The CDR3 is made up of 14 amino acids. The V end lost 5 bases, the J end lost 4 bases, and 11 bases lay between the germline ends. CDR3 region: CASSETGINEKLFF. The CDR3 nucleotides are TGTGCCAGCAGTGAGACAGGCATTAATGAAAAACTGTTTTTT.

The sample holds one count of this clone. The chain has TRBV7-9 and TRBJ2-4; D might be TRBD1 (6 bases). The CDR3 totals 18 residues. Germline CDR1 and CDR2: SEHNR and FQNEAQ (reference sequence). V lost 3 bases to trimming and J lost 0 bases, with 18 bases between them. The CDR3 protein is CASSFGRGTGLAKNIQYF. In DNA form, the CDR3 reads TGTGCCAGCAGCTTCGGCAGGGGCACTGGACTAGCCAAAAACATTCAGTACTTC.

The V call is TRBV5-6, the J call TRBJ1-5; 7 bases line up with TRBD1. The CDR3 sequence is 15 residues long. Germline V gene sequence: CDR1 SGHDT, CDR2 YYEEEE. V lost 4 bases, J lost 7 bases, and 11 bases stayed unmatched. The CDR3 region is CASSPGRGPGQPQHF. CDR3 coding DNA: TGTGCCAGCAGCCCCGGGAGGGGGCCGGGACAGCCCCAGCATTTT.

The V gene is TRBV9, the J gene TRBJ2-5, with D uncertain. Trimming removed 4 bases from V and 1 base from J, with 14 bases in between. The length of the CDR3 is 15 residues. Germline lookup yields CDR1 SGDLS and CDR2 YYNGEE. CDR3 sequence reads: CASSPTPRLQETQYF. The DNA of the CDR3 is TGTGCCAGCAGCCCTACCCCGAGGCTCCAAGAGACCCAGTACTTC.

The rearrangement uses TRBV7-8 and TRBJ2-5, with 7 bases identical to TRBD1. With the DNA end fitting TRBJ2-7 better, the J assignment may be wrong. CDR1 SGHVS and CDR2 FQNEAQ come from the germline V gene. This CDR3 has 14 residues. Here the CDR3 DNA reads TGTGCCAGCAGGGGACAGTTCTACTCCTACGAGCAGTACTTC. Translating it yields CASRGQFYSYEQYF.

The V and J genes are TRBV19 and TRBJ2-7, with TRBD1 as a possible D gene (5 bases). Trimming cost V 4 bases and J 13 bases, with 14 bases left between them. This CDR3 is 11 amino acids long. Germline CDR1 reads LNHDA; CDR2 reads SQIVND (reference sequence). Here the CDR3 reads CASSTGFGIYF. The CDR3 nucleotides read TGTGCCAGTAGTACAGGGTTTGGGATTTACTTC.

This chain connects TRBV6-5 to TRBJ1-1; 7 nucleotides match TRBD1. The CDR3 is made up of 14 amino acids. Germline V lookup: CDR1 MNHEY, CDR2 SVGAGI. V lost 5 bases, J lost 1 base, and 4 bases stayed unmatched. For the CDR3, the DNA is TGTGCCAGCAGTCTAAACAGGGGGAACACTGAAGCTTTCTTT. This codes for CASSLNRGNTEAFF.

CDR3 bases: TGTGCCACCAGCGGCCAGGGAACTCAGTACGAGCAGTACTTC. It translates to CATSGQGTQYEQYF. The rearrangement links TRBV15 to TRBJ2-5; possibly TRBD1 for D (5 bases). Judging by the DNA end, TRBJ2-7 fits better; the J call may be wrong. Germline values: CDR1 LNHNV, CDR2 YYDKDF (reference sequence). CDR3 length: 14 residues.